The present entry profiles one T cell receptor beta chain with its context. These data originate in a study of technical replicates of blood from a few donors. The V end lost 5 bases, the J end lost 4 bases, and 11 bases lay between the germline ends. The CDR3 spans 13 residues. Germline V lookup: CDR1 SGHTA, CDR2 FQGNSA. TCRdb keeps only in-frame clones here, not all; method: immunoSEQ multiplex PCR. Altogether 55,000 to 60,000 clones are present, around 93% being singletons, with the ten largest covering around 4%. The sample consisted of PBMCs. The genes are TRBV7-2 and TRBJ2-5, with a possible D match to TRBD1 (6 bases). The clonotype originates from a human donor in good health. Some clones in this sample may be carry-over from other donors' samples. The CDR3 nucleotides read TGTGCCAGCAGCCGGACCAGGGGAGAGACCCAGTACTTC. Its translation is CASSRTRGETQYF.